The rows below give T cell receptor beta chains drawn from one sample of a study of blood T cell repertoires in COVID-19. This table comes from immunoSEQ multiplex PCR, and its TCRdb copy is limited to in-frame clones, with some not included. This sample has 250,000 or so clones; over 80% occur once, and the top ten carry over 4%. Sequencing input: PBMCs or T cells enriched from blood (not recorded which). Source of these receptors: a woman in her 30s with acute COVID-19. Each CDR3 is given with its conserved first and last residue. Fields, in order: V gene, clone size, J gene, D gene, CDR3 length, CDR3 protein, CDR3 DNA. D genes are given only for firm matches. Expanded clones get a size class; other rows say once, few or many, or leave the size out.

v_gene: TRBV5-1; abundance: once; j_gene: TRBJ2-7; d_gene: TRBD1; len: 15; CDR3aa: CASSGGTGSTYEQYF; CDR3nt: TGCGCCAGCAGCGGCGGGACAGGGTCAACCTACGAGCAGTACTTC
v_gene: TRBV11-2; abundance: .; j_gene: TRBJ2-7; d_gene: TRBD2; len: 15; CDR3aa: CASSAGTSETYEQYF; CDR3nt: TGTGCCAGCAGCGCAGGGACTAGCGAGACCTACGAGCAGTACTTC
v_gene: TRBV4-1; abundance: .; j_gene: TRBJ2-1; d_gene: TRBD1; len: 16; CDR3aa: CASSHPTGGAGNEQFF; CDR3nt: TGCGCCAGCAGCCACCCCACAGGGGGCGCGGGGAATGAGCAGTTCTTC
v_gene: TRBV6-2/TRBV6-3; abundance: .; j_gene: TRBJ2-2; d_gene: .; len: 19; CDR3aa: CASSGRDKFSGSWRGELFF; CDR3nt: TGTGCCAGCAGTGGCCGGGACAAGTTCTCGGGGTCATGGAGAGGGGAGCTGTTTTTT
v_gene: TRBV11-2; abundance: .; j_gene: TRBJ2-1; d_gene: TRBD1; len: 13; CDR3aa: CASSPDRGREQFF; CDR3nt: TGTGCCAGCAGCCCCGACAGGGGACGGGAGCAGTTCTTC
v_gene: TRBV29-1; abundance: .; j_gene: TRBJ2-1; d_gene: .; len: 16; CDR3aa: CSVSSQIGQTYNEQFF; CDR3nt: TGCAGCGTTAGTAGTCAGATAGGACAGACGTACAATGAGCAGTTCTTC
v_gene: TRBV5-1; abundance: .; j_gene: TRBJ2-2; d_gene: .; len: 15; CDR3aa: CASRAGALYTGELFF; CDR3nt: TGCGCCAGCAGGGCTGGTGCTTTGTACACCGGGGAGCTGTTTTTT
v_gene: TRBV6-5; abundance: once; j_gene: TRBJ1-3; d_gene: .; len: 15; CDR3aa: CASSQDWSSGNTIYF; CDR3nt: TGTGCCAGCAGTCAGGACTGGAGCTCTGGAAACACCATATATTTT
v_gene: TRBV9; abundance: .; j_gene: TRBJ2-1; d_gene: .; len: 11; CDR3aa: CASSVADEQFF; CDR3nt: TGTGCCAGCAGCGTAGCGGATGAGCAGTTCTTC
v_gene: TRBV7-8; abundance: .; j_gene: TRBJ2-3; d_gene: TRBD2; len: 20; CDR3aa: CASSFSGTSGRTPSTDTQYF; CDR3nt: TGTGCCAGCAGCTTTTCCGGGACTAGCGGGAGGACACCTAGCACAGATACGCAGTATTTT
v_gene: TRBV5-6; abundance: .; j_gene: TRBJ2-7; d_gene: TRBD2; len: 15; CDR3aa: CASSHPGGSSYEQYF; CDR3nt: TGTGCCAGCAGCCACCCTGGCGGGAGCTCCTACGAGCAGTACTTC
v_gene: TRBV24-1; abundance: once; j_gene: TRBJ2-1; d_gene: TRBD2; len: 16; CDR3aa: CATSDLKAGGYNEQFF; CDR3nt: TGTGCCACCAGTGATTTGAAGGCGGGAGGATACAATGAGCAGTTCTTC
v_gene: TRBV6-5; abundance: .; j_gene: TRBJ1-2; d_gene: TRBD1; len: 15; CDR3aa: CASRSLGQGAIGYTF; CDR3nt: TGTGCCAGCAGGTCTCTGGGACAGGGGGCAATTGGCTACACCTTC
v_gene: TRBV27; abundance: .; j_gene: TRBJ2-1; d_gene: .; len: 13; CDR3aa: CASSFSLNNEQFF; CDR3nt: TGTGCCAGCAGTTTTTCACTCAACAATGAGCAGTTCTTC
v_gene: TRBV28; abundance: .; j_gene: TRBJ1-1; d_gene: .; len: 16; CDR3aa: CASSPSGGPENTEAFF; CDR3nt: TGTGCCAGCAGTCCATCTGGGGGCCCAGAGAACACTGAAGCTTTCTTT
v_gene: TRBV14; abundance: .; j_gene: TRBJ1-6; d_gene: .; len: 17; CDR3aa: CASSQAWRGRTNSPLHF; CDR3nt: TGTGCCAGCAGCCAAGCCTGGAGGGGTAGAACGAATTCACCCCTCCACTTT
v_gene: TRBV5-4; abundance: .; j_gene: TRBJ2-3; d_gene: TRBD2; len: 14; CDR3aa: CASSSTSGWDTQYF; CDR3nt: TGTGCCAGCAGCTCGACTAGCGGTTGGGATACGCAGTATTTT
v_gene: TRBV27; abundance: .; j_gene: TRBJ2-1; d_gene: TRBD2; len: 14; CDR3aa: CASSGLAGTSEQFF; CDR3nt: TGTGCCAGCAGTGGACTAGCGGGGACGTCTGAGCAGTTCTTC
v_gene: TRBV29-1; abundance: .; j_gene: TRBJ2-7; d_gene: .; len: 12; CDR3aa: CSVVRGTYEQYF; CDR3nt: TGCAGCGTTGTTAGGGGCACCTACGAGCAGTACTTC
v_gene: TRBV7-9; abundance: .; j_gene: TRBJ2-5; d_gene: .; len: 18; CDR3aa: CASSLVGGLRGLQETQYF; CDR3nt: TGTGCCAGCAGCTTAGTCGGTGGACTCCGAGGACTTCAAGAGACCCAGTACTTC
v_gene: TRBV25-1; abundance: .; j_gene: TRBJ2-1; d_gene: TRBD2; len: 15; CDR3aa: CASSEFIAGDNEQFF; CDR3nt: TGTGCCAGCAGTGAATTCATTGCGGGAGACAATGAGCAGTTCTTC
v_gene: TRBV7-9; abundance: .; j_gene: TRBJ2-6; d_gene: .; len: 13; CDR3aa: CASSRAGANVLTF; CDR3nt: TGTGCCAGCAGTCGAGCTGGGGCCAACGTCCTGACTTTC
v_gene: TRBV10-3; abundance: .; j_gene: TRBJ1-3; d_gene: TRBD1; len: 16; CDR3aa: CAISSTGVISGNTIYF; CDR3nt: TGTGCCATCAGTTCCACAGGGGTTATATCTGGAAACACCATATATTTT